These 4 T cell receptor beta chains were sequenced from one sample in a study of beta chain features in type 1 diabetes. Overall study findings and caveats: Among all four CD4+ subsets, Type 1 diabetes patients had TCRB CDR3s that were moderately but significantly shorter.

The entirety of the isolated RNA underwent reverse transcription, so expressed TCRB transcripts were sequenced. Profiling relied on immunoSEQ multiplex PCR, and the TCRdb table lists in-frame clones only, not all of them. The top ten clones hold 0.01% of a sample with 350,000 to 450,000 clones, about 12% of them seen once. Their cognate antigens are unknown. The sequenced material came from naive CD4+ T cells from blood. Receptors were obtained from a woman aged 18-29 years with type 1 diabetes.

J is TRBJ1-5 and V is TRBV28, with 8 bases identical to TRBD1. The V segment lost 10 bases and the J segment 0 bases; nucleotides outside the gene matches: 5. Germline V CDR1 and CDR2: MDHEN, SYDVKM. The length of the CDR3 is 14 residues. CDR3 sequence (DNA): TGTGCCACCCAACAGGGGGTTAGCAATCAGCCCCAGCATTTT. Its translation is CATQQGVSNQPQHF.

This clone was seen a handful of times. The chain uses TRBV5-1 and TRBJ2-4; 8 nucleotides align to TRBD2. Trimming took 0 bases from V and 0 from J; bases not matched to a gene: 2. This CDR3 is built from 16 residues. Germline V gene sequence: CDR1 SGHRS, CDR2 YFSETQ. The CDR3 DNA reads TGCGCCAGCAGCTTGGAGGCGGGGGGAGCCAAAAACATTCAGTACTTC. Its protein product is CASSLEAGGAKNIQYF.

The chain recombines TRBV10-3 with TRBJ1-5; 7 bases agree with TRBD1. Germline values: CDR1 ENHRY, CDR2 SYGVKD. V trimming: 11 bases; J trimming: 0 bases; junction bases outside the gene matches: 4. The CDR3 covers 13 residues. The CDR3 reads CAAQGYSNQPQHF. CDR3 sequence (DNA): TGTGCCGCACAGGGGTATAGCAATCAGCCCCAGCATTTT.

This clone has only a few counts. The CDR3 sequence is CASSLLAYSTDTQYF. The CDR3 coding sequence is TGTGCCAGCAGCTTACTAGCATATAGCACAGATACGCAGTATTTT. V and J are TRBV11-2 and TRBJ2-3; TRBD2 is a possible D gene (5 bases). Deletions cut 2 bases from V and 0 bases from J, with 9 bases between. CDR1 is SGHAT, CDR2 FQNNGV, per germline. The CDR3 is 15 residues long.